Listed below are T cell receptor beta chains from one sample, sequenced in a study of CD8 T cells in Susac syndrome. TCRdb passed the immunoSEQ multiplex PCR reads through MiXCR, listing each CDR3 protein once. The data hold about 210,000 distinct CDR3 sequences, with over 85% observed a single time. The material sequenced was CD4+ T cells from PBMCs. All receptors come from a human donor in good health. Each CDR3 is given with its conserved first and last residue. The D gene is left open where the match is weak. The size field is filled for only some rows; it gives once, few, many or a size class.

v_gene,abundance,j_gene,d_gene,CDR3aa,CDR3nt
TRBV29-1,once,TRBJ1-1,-,CSVYRAGHTEAFF,TGCAGCGTGTACAGGGCAGGGCACACTGAAGCTTTCTTT
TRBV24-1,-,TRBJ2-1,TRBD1,CATSDVDRGADEQFF,TGTGCCACCAGTGATGTGGACAGGGGGGCGGATGAGCAGTTCTTC
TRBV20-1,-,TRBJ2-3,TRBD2,CSARDPLVGGSTDTQYF,TGCAGTGCTAGAGATCCTTTGGTCGGGGGGAGCACAGATACGCAGTATTTT
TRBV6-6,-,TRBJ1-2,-,CASRTPEYGYTF,TGTGCCAGCAGAACCCCAGAGTATGGCTACACCTTC
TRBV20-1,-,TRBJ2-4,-,CSAGVGGRNIQYF,TGCAGTGCAGGTGTGGGGGGGCGTAACATTCAGTACTTC
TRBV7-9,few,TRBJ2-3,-,CASSPRGADTQYF,TGTGCCAGCAGCCCGAGAGGGGCAGATACGCAGTATTTT
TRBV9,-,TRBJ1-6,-,CASSVSGTYNSPLHF,TGTGCCAGCAGCGTCTCCGGGACCTATAATTCACCCCTCCACTTT
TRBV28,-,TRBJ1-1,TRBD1,CASRPTGTGMNTEAFF,TGTGCCAGCAGGCCTACCGGGACAGGGATGAACACTGAAGCTTTCTTT
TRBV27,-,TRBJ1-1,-,CASNVLGRETEAFF,TGTGCCAGCAACGTTCTAGGGCGGGAAACTGAAGCTTTCTTT
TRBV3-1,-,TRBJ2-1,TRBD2,CASSLTSGAYNEQFF,TGTGCCAGCAGCCTAACTAGCGGAGCCTACAATGAGCAGTTCTTC
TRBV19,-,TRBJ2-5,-,CASTPGQGETQYF,TGTGCCAGTACCCCGGGGCAGGGAGAGACCCAGTACTTC
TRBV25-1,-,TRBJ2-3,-,CASSEWKGDTDTQYF,TGTGCCAGCAGTGAATGGAAGGGGGACACAGATACGCAGTATTTT
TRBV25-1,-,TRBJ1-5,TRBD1,CASSGWTGGDADQPQHF,TGTGCCAGCAGTGGATGGACAGGGGGCGATGCGGATCAGCCCCAGCATTTT
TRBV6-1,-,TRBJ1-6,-,CASSRAGSYNSPLHF,TGTGCCAGCAGTCGGGCTGGGTCCTATAATTCACCCCTCCACTTT
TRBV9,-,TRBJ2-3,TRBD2,CASSFGLAGVPDTQYF,TGTGCCAGCAGCTTCGGACTAGCGGGGGTCCCAGATACGCAGTATTTT
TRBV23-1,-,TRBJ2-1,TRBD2,CASSHPSRLAGCYNEQFF,TGCGCCAGCAGTCACCCCAGTCGACTAGCGGGTTGCTACAATGAGCAGTTCTTC
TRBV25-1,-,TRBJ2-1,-,CASSVRTANEQFF,TGTGCCAGCAGTGTACGGACGGCCAATGAGCAGTTCTTC
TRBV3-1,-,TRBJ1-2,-,CASSQESGGPYGYTF,TGTGCCAGCAGCCAAGAGTCCGGCGGCCCGTATGGCTACACCTTC
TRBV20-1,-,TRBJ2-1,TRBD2,CSARTAGGNNEQFF,TGCAGTGCTCGGACAGCGGGAGGGAACAATGAGCAGTTCTTC
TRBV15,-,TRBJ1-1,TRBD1,CATSVGQGPNTEAFF,TGTGCCACCAGCGTGGGACAGGGACCAAACACTGAAGCTTTCTTT
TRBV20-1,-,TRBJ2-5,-,CSAPGETQYF,TGCAGTGCTCCTGGGGAGACCCAGTACTTC
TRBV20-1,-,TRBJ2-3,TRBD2,CSAYLGTSGLTDTQYF,TGCAGTGCTTACTTAGGGACTAGCGGGCTTACAGATACGCAGTATTTT
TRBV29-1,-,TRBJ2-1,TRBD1,CTSAETGGSDEQFF,TGCACTTCAGCCGAGACAGGGGGTTCGGATGAGCAGTTCTTC
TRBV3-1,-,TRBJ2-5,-,CASSQGGDLQETQYF,TGTGCCAGCAGCCAAGGGGGCGACCTTCAAGAGACCCAGTACTTC
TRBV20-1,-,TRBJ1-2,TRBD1,CSAATGQGDYGYTF,TGCAGTGCCGCAACAGGACAGGGTGACTATGGCTACACCTTC